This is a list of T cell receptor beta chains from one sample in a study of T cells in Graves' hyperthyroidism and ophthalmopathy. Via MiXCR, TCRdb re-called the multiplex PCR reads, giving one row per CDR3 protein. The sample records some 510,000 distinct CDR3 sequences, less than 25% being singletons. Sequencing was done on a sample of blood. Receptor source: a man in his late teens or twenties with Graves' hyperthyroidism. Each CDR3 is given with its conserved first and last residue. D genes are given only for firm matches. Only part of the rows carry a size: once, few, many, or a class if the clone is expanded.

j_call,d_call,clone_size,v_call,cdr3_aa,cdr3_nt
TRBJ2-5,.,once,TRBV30,CAWSADREETQYF,TGTGCCTGGAGTGCGGACAGAGAAGAGACCCAGTACTTC
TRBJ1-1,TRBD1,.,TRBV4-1,CASSHDTGGTEAFF,TGCGCCAGCAGCCATGATACAGGGGGCACTGAAGCTTTCTTT
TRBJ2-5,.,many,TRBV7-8,CASSGGPYGQETQYF,TGTGCCAGCAGCGGAGGACCGTACGGCCAAGAGACCCAGTACTTC
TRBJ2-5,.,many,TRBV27,CASRGRNKETQYF,TGTGCCAGCAGAGGCCGGAATAAAGAGACCCAGTACTTC
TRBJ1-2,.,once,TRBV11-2,CASSYSALSGYTF,TGTGCCAGCAGCTACTCAGCTTTAAGTGGCTACACCTTC
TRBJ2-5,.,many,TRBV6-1,CASSEVQVRQETQYF,TGTGCCAGCAGTGAAGTCCAGGTTCGACAAGAGACCCAGTACTTC
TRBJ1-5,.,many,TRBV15,CATSRDSRIGQPQHF,TGTGCCACCAGCAGAGATTCCAGGATCGGTCAGCCCCAGCATTTT
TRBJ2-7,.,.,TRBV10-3,CAISAQLAYEQYF,TGTGCCATCAGTGCTCAGCTAGCATACGAGCAGTACTTC
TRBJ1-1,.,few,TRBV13,CASSIPTEMNTEAFF,TGTGCCAGCAGCATCCCGACAGAGATGAACACTGAAGCTTTCTTT
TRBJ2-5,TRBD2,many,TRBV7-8,CASSLSVTSGGQETQYF,TGTGCCAGCAGCTTATCAGTAACTAGCGGGGGTCAAGAGACCCAGTACTTC
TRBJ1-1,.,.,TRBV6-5,CANSYPIPGPNTEAFF,TGTGCCAACAGTTACCCCATCCCGGGGCCGAACACTGAAGCTTTCTTT
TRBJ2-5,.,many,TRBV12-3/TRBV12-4,CASSLKIETQYF,TGTGCCAGCAGTTTAAAGATTGAGACCCAGTACTTC
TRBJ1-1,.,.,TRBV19,CASDRGGSNTEAFF,TGTGCCAGTGACCGGGGTGGGTCTAACACTGAAGCTTTCTTT
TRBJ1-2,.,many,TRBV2,CASSGMEASGYTF,TGTGCCAGCAGTGGGATGGAGGCGTCAGGCTACACCTTC
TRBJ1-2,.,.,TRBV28,CASSLLRQYYGYTF,TGTGCCAGCAGCTTACTCCGACAGTACTATGGCTACACCTTC
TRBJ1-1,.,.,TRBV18,CAISPGEGVQTEAFF,TGTGCCATCTCACCAGGGGAGGGGGTTCAGACTGAAGCTTTCTTT
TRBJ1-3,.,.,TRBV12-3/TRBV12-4,CASSLAAGRRNTIYF,TGTGCCAGCAGTTTAGCGGCAGGACGGCGAAACACCATATATTTT
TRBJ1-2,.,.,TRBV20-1,CSASAGGLMSGYTF,TGCAGTGCCAGCGCGGGGGGGTTGATGAGTGGCTACACCTTC
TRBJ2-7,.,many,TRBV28,CASTNGGRGYSYEQYF,TGTGCCAGCACCAATGGGGGGAGAGGATACTCCTACGAGCAGTACTTC
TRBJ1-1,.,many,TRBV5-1,CASSLETGTEAFF,TGTGCCAGCAGTTTAGAGACAGGCACTGAAGCTTTCTTT
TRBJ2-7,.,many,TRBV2,CASSEATRLQYF,TGTGCCAGCAGTGAAGCGACTCGGTTGCAGTACTTC
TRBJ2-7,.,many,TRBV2,CASSVGEQYF,TGTGCCAGCTCGGTCGGGGAGCAGTACTTC
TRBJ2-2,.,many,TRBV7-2,CASSPWVLNTGELFF,TGTGCCAGCAGCCCCTGGGTCCTGAACACCGGGGAGCTGTTTTTT
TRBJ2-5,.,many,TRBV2,CASSGQETQYF,TGTGCCAGCAGTGGACAAGAGACCCAGTACTTC
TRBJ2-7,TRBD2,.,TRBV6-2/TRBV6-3,CASKGLAGSSYEQYF,TGTGCCAGCAAGGGGCTAGCGGGGAGCTCCTACGAGCAGTACTTC
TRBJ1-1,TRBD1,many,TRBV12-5,CASGLLLDRVTEAFF,TGTGCTAGTGGTTTGCTCCTTGACAGGGTCACTGAAGCTTTCTTT
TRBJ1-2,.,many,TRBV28,CASSLRDRGGYTF,TGTGCCAGCAGTTTAAGGGATAGAGGTGGCTACACCTTC
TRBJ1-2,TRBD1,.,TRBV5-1,CASSLEGTGGGYTF,TGCGCCAGCAGCTTGGAAGGGACAGGGGGCGGCTACACCTTC
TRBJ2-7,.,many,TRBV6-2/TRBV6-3,CASSSQDYEQCF,TGTGCCAGCAGTTCCCAGGACTACGAGCAGTGCTTC
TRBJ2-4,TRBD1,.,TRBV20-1,CSAPDREVKNIQYF,TGCAGTGCGCCGGACAGGGAGGTCAAAAACATTCAGTACTTC
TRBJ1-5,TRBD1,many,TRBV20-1,CSARVRGQNGNQPQHF,TGCAGTGCTAGAGTCAGGGGGCAGAACGGCAATCAGCCCCAGCATTTT
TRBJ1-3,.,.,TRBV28,CASATNSGNTIYF,TGTGCCAGCGCTACCAATTCGGGAAACACCATATATTTT
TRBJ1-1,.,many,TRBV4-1,CASSQGFRVRMNTEAFF,TGCGCCAGCAGCCAAGGGTTTAGGGTAAGGATGAACACTGAAGCTTTCTTT
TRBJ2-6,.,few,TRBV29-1,CSVEDPQGSSGANVLTF,TGCAGCGTTGAAGATCCCCAGGGTAGCTCTGGGGCCAACGTCCTGACTTTC
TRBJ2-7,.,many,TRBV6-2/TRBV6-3,CASSWDIYESYEQYF,TGTGCCAGCAGTTGGGACATCTACGAAAGCTACGAGCAGTACTTC
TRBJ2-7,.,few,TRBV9,CASGPGGNLYEQYF,TGTGCCAGCGGCCCTGGGGGGAATCTGTACGAGCAGTACTTC
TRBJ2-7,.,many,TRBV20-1,CSATILAYEQYF,TGCAGTGCTACTATCCTGGCCTACGAGCAGTACTTC
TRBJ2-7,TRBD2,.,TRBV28,CASKGGHEQYF,TGTGCCAGCAAGGGAGGGCACGAGCAGTACTTC
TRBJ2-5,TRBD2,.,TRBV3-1,CASSLTSGYETQYF,TGTGCCAGCAGTCTGACTAGCGGGTACGAGACCCAGTACTTC